The rows below give T cell receptor beta chains drawn from one sample of a study of read filtering for tumor transcriptome and immune sequencing. One entry per CDR3 protein results from TCRdb running MiXCR on the reads. This repertoire shows 55,000 to 60,000 distinct CDR3 sequences, 9% to 15% found once; its top ten account for 15% to 20%. Specimen: a population of CD138-negative cells sorted from bone marrow. The source is a donor over 35 with multiple myeloma. The CDR3 runs from the conserved cysteine through the conserved F or W. A D gene is named only where the DNA matches it firmly. Where a row states a size, it is once, few, many or the class of an expanded clone; other rows omit it.

j_gene	len	abundance	d_gene	v_gene	CDR3aa	CDR3nt
TRBJ1-1	14	many	NA	TRBV7-3	CASSLNSQDTEAFF	TGTGCCAGCAGCTTAAACAGTCAGGACACTGAAGCTTTCTTT
TRBJ2-3	15	many	TRBD1	TRBV7-9	CASSWGQTNADTQYF	TGTGCCAGCAGTTGGGGACAGACCAACGCAGATACGCAGTATTTT
TRBJ1-5	12	many	NA	TRBV25-1	CASSEFVGAQHF	TGTGCCAGCAGTGAATTTGTGGGGGCCCAGCATTTT
TRBJ1-5	16	many	NA	TRBV6-6	CASRGGAQAPNQPQHF	TGTGCCAGCAGGGGCGGGGCCCAAGCTCCAAATCAGCCCCAGCATTTT
TRBJ2-5	14	many	NA	TRBV5-1	CASSSSTGRETQYF	TGCGCCAGCAGCTCCAGCACGGGTCGAGAGACCCAGTACTTC
TRBJ2-7	15	many	NA	TRBV20-1	CSARDRNNLNYEQYF	TGCAGTGCTAGAGATCGTAACAATCTAAACTACGAGCAGTACTTC
TRBJ2-7	14	NA	NA	TRBV3-1	CASSPLGALYEQYF	TGTGCCAGCAGCCCTCTGGGGGCTCTCTACGAGCAGTACTTC
TRBJ1-1	13	many	NA	TRBV20-1	CSARDPRGTEAFF	TGCAGTGCTAGAGATCCCCGGGGAACTGAAGCTTTCTTT
TRBJ1-6	15	few	NA	TRBV5-1	CASSVLQASGSPLHF	TGCGCCAGCAGCGTGCTACAGGCATCGGGTTCACCCCTCCACTTT
TRBJ2-1	17	many	TRBD2	TRBV3-1	CASSKTSGGAPYNEQFF	TGTGCCAGCAGCAAGACTAGCGGGGGTGCCCCCTACAATGAGCAGTTCTTC
TRBJ1-2	16	NA	NA	TRBV5-4	CASSWKTGHNNYGYTF	TGTGCCAGCAGCTGGAAAACGGGACATAACAACTATGGCTACACCTTC
TRBJ2-5	15	many	NA	TRBV10-3	CAISVRQGPQETQYF	TGTGCCATCAGTGTTCGGCAGGGCCCCCAAGAGACCCAGTACTTC
TRBJ1-4	16	many	TRBD1	TRBV18	CASSALNRGLREKLFF	TGTGCCAGCTCAGCCCTGAATAGGGGGCTTCGTGAAAAACTGTTTTTT
TRBJ1-4	12	many	NA	TRBV2	CASSERWEKLFF	TGTGCCAGCAGTGAAAGATGGGAAAAACTGTTTTTT
TRBJ1-4	15	many	TRBD1	TRBV5-6	CASSLTGAKREKLFF	TGTGCCAGCAGCTTGACAGGGGCGAAGAGGGAAAAACTGTTTTTT
TRBJ2-7	14	many	TRBD1	TRBV6-2/TRBV6-3	CASSLTGPNGRQYF	TGTGCCAGCAGTTTGACAGGGCCCAATGGTCGGCAGTACTTC
TRBJ2-2	13	many	NA	TRBV28	CATYRGNTGELFF	TGTGCCACCTACCGCGGGAACACCGGGGAGCTGTTTTTT
TRBJ1-5	16	many	NA	TRBV23-1	CASSQFLPGADQPQHF	TGCGCCAGCAGTCAATTTCTGCCGGGAGCGGATCAGCCCCAGCATTTT
TRBJ2-7	11	many	NA	TRBV3-1	CASLGAYEQYF	TGTGCCAGCCTGGGGGCCTACGAGCAGTACTTC
TRBJ2-1	14	many	NA	TRBV2	CASRRVGGGNEQFF	TGTGCCAGTAGGCGGGTCGGTGGGGGGAATGAGCAGTTCTTC
TRBJ1-3	13	many	NA	TRBV30	CAWSVTAGNTIYF	TGTGCCTGGAGCGTTACCGCTGGAAACACCATATATTTT
TRBJ2-2	16	many	NA	TRBV18	CASSPVSDKNTGELFF	TGTGCCAGCTCACCTGTGTCGGACAAGAACACCGGGGAGCTGTTTTTT
TRBJ1-1	14	many	NA	TRBV3-1	CASSHPNGGGEAFF	TGTGCCAGCAGCCACCCGAACGGGGGAGGTGAAGCTTTCTTT
TRBJ2-1	17	many	TRBD1	TRBV7-6	CASSTTGGRNSYNEQFF	TGTGCCAGCAGTACTACAGGGGGCCGTAACTCCTACAATGAGCAGTTCTTC
TRBJ2-2	15	many	NA	TRBV12-3/TRBV12-4	CASSLGGAGTGELFF	TGTGCCAGCAGTCTAGGGGGGGCTGGCACCGGGGAGCTGTTTTTT
TRBJ2-7	14	NA	NA	TRBV20-1	CSASRNQRPNEQYF	TGCAGTGCTAGCAGAAATCAGCGCCCAAACGAGCAGTACTTC
TRBJ2-2	15	many	NA	TRBV20-1	CSARVGSPNTGELFF	TGCAGTGCTAGAGTAGGCAGTCCGAACACCGGGGAGCTGTTTTTT
TRBJ1-4	12	many	NA	TRBV7-9	CASRGGDEKLFF	TGTGCCAGCAGAGGGGGTGACGAAAAACTGTTTTTT
TRBJ1-1	15	many	NA	TRBV5-4	CASSLPQGYGAEAFF	TGTGCCAGCAGCCTCCCCCAAGGTTATGGGGCTGAAGCTTTCTTT
TRBJ1-2	16	many	NA	TRBV7-2	CASSLEIRGANYGYTF	TGTGCCAGCAGCTTAGAAATTAGGGGGGCTAACTATGGCTACACCTTC
TRBJ2-1	15	many	TRBD1	TRBV20-1	CSASAGTGLRYEQFF	TGCAGTGCTAGCGCCGGGACAGGGTTACGTTATGAGCAGTTCTTC